The 29 T cell receptor beta chains in this list originate from one sample, sequenced in a study of blood T cell repertoires in COVID-19. Measured with immunoSEQ multiplex PCR; TCRdb has only the in-frame clones, and not every one. The data contain around 60,000 clones, 88% of them singletons. Sample: peripheral blood. The receptors were sampled from a man aged 45-65 years with active COVID-19.

This chain links TRBV7-2 with TRBJ2-7; TRBD2 aligns across 9 bases. There are 14 residues in the CDR3. V lost 2 bases, J lost 6 bases, and 5 bases stayed unmatched. The germline V gene has CDR1 SGHTA and CDR2 FQGNSA. The DNA of the CDR3 is TGTGCCAGCAGCTTAAGGCGGGGGGGCCTCGAGCAGTACTTC. Translating it yields CASSLRRGGLEQYF. The whole variable domain, remainder taken from reference TRBV7-2 and TRBJ2-7, is GAGVSQSPSNKVTEKGKDVELRCDPISGHTALYWYRQSLGQGLEFLIYFQGNSAPDKSGLPSDRFSAERTGGSVSTLTIQRTQQEDSAVYLCASSLRRGGLEQYFGPGTRLTVT.

The V gene is TRBV30, the J gene TRBJ2-7, with D tentatively TRBD1 (5 bases). Trimming removed 2 bases from V and 2 bases from J, with 13 bases in between. The germline CDR1 and CDR2 sequences are GTSNPN and SVGIG (reference sequence). The CDR3 sequence is 14 residues long. CDR3 bases: TGTGCCTGGAGTCCTCTAGTGGGGCCCTACGAGCAGTACTTC. It codes for CAWSPLVGPYEQYF. Combining the CDR3 with reference TRBV30 and TRBJ2-7 gives the whole variable domain SQTIHQWPATLVQPVGSPLSLECTVEGTSNPNLYWYRQAAGRGLQLLFYSVGIGQISSEVPQNLSASRPQDRQFILSSKKLLLSDSGFYLCAWSPLVGPYEQYFGPGTRLTVT.

J is TRBJ2-1 and V is TRBV11-2; the match to TRBD2 covers 16 bases. Germline-derived CDR1 and CDR2 are SGHAT and FQNNGV. The CDR3 has 20 residues. V lost 0 bases to trimming and J lost 6 bases; unmatched junction nucleotides: 11. CDR3 sequence (DNA): TGTGCCAGCAGCTTAGACCGGCTGGGGACTAGCGGGGGGGGCGGCAATGAGCAGTTCTTC. It codes for CASSLDRLGTSGGGGNEQFF. The variable domain in full, completed from reference TRBV11-2 and TRBJ2-1, reads EAGVAQSPRYKIIEKRQSVAFWCNPISGHATLYWYQQILGQGPKLLIQFQNNGVVDDSQLPKDRFSAERLKGVDSTLKIQPAKLEDSAVYLCASSLDRLGTSGGGGNEQFFGPGTRLTVL.

This clone was seen a few times. V and J are TRBV5-6 and TRBJ1-6; 8 bases are a match to TRBD1. The CDR3 runs to 17 residues. Losses at the gene ends were 0 bases for V and 0 bases for J; bases not matched to a gene: 2. Germline values: CDR1 SGHDT, CDR2 YYEEEE. The CDR3 loop is CASSLGQGSSYNSPLHF. CDR3 nucleotides: TGTGCCAGCAGCTTGGGACAGGGGAGCTCCTATAATTCACCCCTCCACTTT.

This chain uses TRBV4-1 with TRBJ1-4; no definite D call. This CDR3 region has 18 residues. The ends were cut back, 1 base at V and 0 bases at J, with 15 bases in the middle. CDR1 is MGHRA, CDR2 YSYEKL, per germline. As DNA, the CDR3 is TGCGCCAGCAGCCAAGGTTTTTTGGGCCGCGCAACTAATGAAAAACTGTTTTTT. As protein: CASSQGFLGRATNEKLFF.

The J gene is TRBJ1-6, the V gene TRBV30, with 7 bases fitting TRBD1. After removal of 0 bases from V and 4 bases from J, the junction contained 6 bases not matched to a gene. CDR1 GTSNPN and CDR2 SVGIG come from the germline V gene (reference sequence). CDR3 length: 16 residues. CDR3 DNA sequence: TGTGCCTGGAGTGTAGGGACAGCTCTTTATAATTCACCCCTCCACTTT. Translation gives CAWSVGTALYNSPLHF.

The CDR3 DNA sequence: TGTGCCAGCAGCTTGCATGCTAGCGGAGATAAGGCGCAGTATTTT. It specifies CASSLHASGDKAQYF. The chain is built from TRBV5-6 and TRBJ2-3; 7 nucleotides agree with TRBD2. Germline trimming cut 1 base from V and 10 bases from J; bases unmatched to any gene: 12. CDR3 length: 15 amino acids. Germline V gene sequence: CDR1 SGHDT, CDR2 YYEEEE.

The sample holds one count of this clone. The chain has TRBV6-5 and TRBJ2-5; 11 nucleotides agree with TRBD2. CDR3 length: 15 amino acids. CDR1 and CDR2 (germline): MNHEY, SVGAGI. J lost 5 bases, V lost 8 bases, and 10 bases had no gene match. The CDR3 sequence: CASSLAGEGVETQYF. CDR3 sequence (DNA): TGTGCCAGCTCACTAGCGGGGGAGGGGGTTGAGACCCAGTACTTC.

V is TRBV23-1 and J is TRBJ1-1, with D uncertain. TRBV23-1 is an open reading frame whose function is uncertain. The CDR3 has 16 residues. The V end lost 0 bases, the J end lost 1 base, and 12 bases lay between the germline ends. The CDR3 is CASSQSIRSTNTEAFF. The DNA of the CDR3 is TGCGCCAGCAGTCAATCGATCCGGTCCACGAACACTGAAGCTTTCTTT.

The J gene is TRBJ2-1, the V gene TRBV11-3; 10 nucleotides agree with TRBD2. V was pared by 4 bases and J by 7 bases, with 10 bases of the junction left unmatched. The CDR3 has 16 residues. CDR1 is SGHNT and CDR2 is YENEEA in the germline V gene. CDR3 residues: CASSWGSGGARNEQFF. The DNA of the CDR3 is TGTGCCAGCAGCTGGGGGAGCGGGGGGGCGCGTAATGAGCAGTTCTTC.

V is TRBV7-9 and J is TRBJ2-5; tentative D call: TRBD1 (6 bases). This CDR3 spans 17 amino acids. V lost 0 bases, J lost 5 bases, and 19 bases lay in between. Germline lookup yields CDR1 SEHNR and CDR2 FQNEAQ (reference sequence). The CDR3, as DNA: TGTGCCAGCAGCTTAGCGTGGCGACAGGCGGCAAGGGAGACCCAGTACTTC. Translated, it gives CASSLAWRQAARETQYF.

V gene TRBV12-5 combines with J gene TRBJ2-1; D is ambiguous. CDR3 length equals 16 residues. Trimming shortened V by 3 bases and J by 2 bases, and 14 bases separated the two germline ends. Looked up from germline, CDR1 is LGHNT and CDR2 is FRNRAP. CDR3 amino acids: CASGFLVGSPYNEQFF. DNA of the CDR3: TGTGCTAGTGGTTTTTTAGTCGGGTCCCCCTACAATGAGCAGTTCTTC.

This clone has a handful of counts. The chain carries TRBV30 and TRBJ1-2; no definite D call. The germline V gene has CDR1 GTSNPN and CDR2 SVGIG (reference sequence). The ends were cut back, 1 base at V and 3 bases at J, with 9 bases in the middle. The CDR3 extends over 13 amino acids. CDR3 in amino acids: CAWSERFHYGYTF. In DNA form, the CDR3 reads TGTGCCTGGAGTGAGAGGTTCCACTATGGCTACACCTTC.

The chain uses TRBV18 and TRBJ1-1; TRBD1 might be the D (5 bases). Germline assignment: CDR1 KGHSH and CDR2 LQKENI. This CDR3 spans 15 amino acids. V lost 5 bases, J lost 3 bases, and 16 bases lay in between. The CDR3 protein is CASSALNRLHTEAFF. The CDR3 DNA follows: TGTGCCAGCTCAGCACTCAACAGGTTGCACACTGAAGCTTTCTTT.

The genes are TRBV12-3 or TRBV12-4 and TRBJ1-2, with D perhaps matching TRBD1 (6 bases). Trimming removed 6 bases at V and 8 bases at J, with 13 bases between. The CDR3 sequence is 12 residues long. The CDR3 sequence is CASRSTGNGYTF. In nucleotides, the CDR3 is TGTGCCAGCAGATCCACAGGGAACGGCTACACCTTC.

The V call is TRBV18, the J call TRBJ1-1, with a tentative D call TRBD1 (5 bases). CDR1 and CDR2 (germline): KGHSH, LQKENI. Deletions cut 3 bases from V and 7 bases from J, with 12 bases between. This CDR3 has 13 amino acids. CDR3 in amino acids: CASSPGGTGEAFF. CDR3 DNA sequence: TGTGCCAGCTCACCGGGGGGTACGGGTGAAGCTTTCTTT.

The chain uses TRBV19 and TRBJ1-5, with TRBD1 matching 9 bases. CDR3 length: 18 residues. Germline CDR1 reads LNHDA; CDR2 reads SQIVND (reference sequence). Trimming removed 5 bases from V and 2 bases from J; junction bases left unmatched: 13. The CDR3 is CASSAGQGQSDGNQPQHF. Written as DNA, the CDR3 is TGTGCCAGTAGTGCCGGACAGGGGCAATCGGATGGCAATCAGCCCCAGCATTTT.

The rearrangement uses TRBV7-9 and TRBJ1-6; 7 nucleotides align to TRBD1. V trimming: 5 bases; J trimming: 14 bases; junction bases outside the gene matches: 6. Germline V gene data show CDR1 as SEHNR and CDR2 as FQNEAQ (reference sequence). The CDR3 totals 12 residues. This CDR3 reads CASSPGTVALHF. CDR3 DNA: TGTGCCAGCAGCCCCGGGACAGTGGCCCTCCACTTT.

The chain couples TRBV12-3 or TRBV12-4 to TRBJ1-2; D is undetermined. Trimming left V 1 base short and J 7 bases short, with 4 bases between. This CDR3 has 11 amino acids. CDR3 sequence: CASSLGAGYTF. CDR3 bases: TGTGCCAGCAGTTTAGGGGCTGGCTACACCTTC.

The V and J genes are TRBV19 and TRBJ1-6, with no clear D. V was cut by 0 bases and J by 5 bases, with 8 bases left in between. The germline gives CDR1 LNHDA, CDR2 SQIVND (reference sequence). This CDR3 is built from 15 residues. DNA of the CDR3: TGTGCCAGTAGTATAGAAGCGGGGAATAATTCACCCCTCCACTTT. Its translation is CASSIEAGNNSPLHF.

Here the CDR3 reads CASTLRGYSNQPQHF. CDR3 DNA sequence: TGTGCCAGCACCCTCCGAGGGTATAGCAATCAGCCCCAGCATTTT. J is TRBJ1-5 and V is TRBV28, with D uncertain. Trimming pared 7 bases from V and 0 bases from J, leaving 13 bases between. CDR1 is MDHEN, CDR2 SYDVKM, per germline. The CDR3 runs to 15 residues. Using reference TRBV28 and TRBJ1-5 for the parts outside the CDR3, the full variable domain is DVKVTQSSRYLVKRTGEKVFLECVQDMDHENMFWYRQDPGLGLRLIYFSYDVKMKEKGDIPEGYSVSREKKERFSLILESASTNQTSMYLCASTLRGYSNQPQHFGDGTRLSIL.

The chain recombines TRBV5-1 with TRBJ2-7; 9 nucleotides line up with TRBD1. The CDR3 is 20 residues long. With V trimmed by 4 bases and J by 1 base, 21 bases remained unmatched. Germline assignment: CDR1 SGHRS and CDR2 YFSETQ. The DNA for the CDR3 is TGCGCCAGCAGCCCTAATCCCGGGACAGGGTTTTCGAGTCGTTCCTACGAGCAGTACTTC. It is translated as CASSPNPGTGFSSRSYEQYF.

The rearrangement links TRBV2 to TRBJ1-1; TRBD1 matches 7 bases. Germline CDR1 is SNHLY and CDR2 is FYNNEI. V shed 5 bases and J 7 bases; nucleotides not matched to a gene: 13. The CDR3 sequence is 15 residues long. CDR3 coding DNA: TGTGCCAGCAGTAACGAACGGGCCAGGGGGGTTGAAGCTTTCTTT. This encodes CASSNERARGVEAFF.

The chain is built from TRBV9 and TRBJ2-7; the D gene is possibly TRBD2 (6 bases). The CDR3 has 15 amino acids. The ends were cut back, 0 bases at V and 7 bases at J, with 17 bases in the middle. The V gene's germline CDR1 is SGDLS and CDR2 YYNGEE. CDR3 sequence: CASSVGESSGGEQYF. CDR3 coding DNA: TGTGCCAGCAGCGTAGGTGAGAGCTCCGGAGGGGAGCAGTACTTC.

The V gene is TRBV5-8, the J gene TRBJ1-4; D ambiguous. CDR3 length: 13 residues. V lost 1 base to trimming and J lost 7 bases, with 8 bases between them. Germline lookup yields CDR1 SGHTS and CDR2 YDEGEE. As DNA, the CDR3 is TGTGCCAGCAGCTTGACGTTCGGTGAAAAACTGTTTTTT. Its translation: CASSLTFGEKLFF.

The CDR3 here is CASSPGGPKNIQYF. CDR3 nucleotides: TGTGCCAGCAGCCCAGGGGGACCGAAAAACATTCAGTACTTC. This sequence joins TRBV9 and TRBJ2-4, with TRBD1 matching over 7 bases. This CDR3 spans 14 amino acids. V lost 4 bases to trimming and J lost 4 bases; unmatched junction nucleotides: 5. The germline V gene encodes CDR1 SGDLS and CDR2 YYNGEE. The whole variable domain, remainder taken from reference TRBV9 and TRBJ2-4, is DSGVTQTPKHLITATGQRVTLRCSPRSGDLSVYWYQQSLDQGLQFLIQYYNGEERAKGNILERFSAQQFPDLHSELNLSSLELGDSALYFCASSPGGPKNIQYFGAGTRLSVL.

The sample holds one count of this clone. This chain links TRBV5-1 with TRBJ1-2, with a tentative D call TRBD1 (6 bases). This CDR3 comprises 15 residues. CDR1 and CDR2 (germline): SGHRS, YFSETQ. V lost 0 bases and J lost 6, with 15 bases in between. The DNA for the CDR3 is TGCGCCAGCAGCTTGGCTATCACAGGGAATGATGGCTACACCTTC. Its protein product is CASSLAITGNDGYTF.

J is TRBJ1-4 and V is TRBV20-1; 7 bases agree with TRBD1. There are 15 residues in the CDR3. The trim removed 3 bases at V and 3 bases at J, leaving 7 bases unmatched. The germline CDR1 and CDR2 sequences are DFQATT and SNEGSKA (reference sequence). The CDR3: CSASPQGGANEKLFF. CDR3 nucleotides: TGCAGTGCTAGTCCCCAGGGGGGAGCTAATGAAAAACTGTTTTTT.

The chain has TRBV6-8 and TRBJ2-5; 10 bases are a match to TRBD2. The CDR3 spans 16 residues. V gave up 4 bases and J gave up 2 bases; unmatched junction bases: 7. Per the germline V gene, CDR1 is MNHGY and CDR2 is SAAAGT. The CDR3 DNA reads as TGTGCCAGCAGTTTAAAGACTAGCGGGCGTCAAGAGACCCAGTACTTC. Its protein is CASSLKTSGRQETQYF.